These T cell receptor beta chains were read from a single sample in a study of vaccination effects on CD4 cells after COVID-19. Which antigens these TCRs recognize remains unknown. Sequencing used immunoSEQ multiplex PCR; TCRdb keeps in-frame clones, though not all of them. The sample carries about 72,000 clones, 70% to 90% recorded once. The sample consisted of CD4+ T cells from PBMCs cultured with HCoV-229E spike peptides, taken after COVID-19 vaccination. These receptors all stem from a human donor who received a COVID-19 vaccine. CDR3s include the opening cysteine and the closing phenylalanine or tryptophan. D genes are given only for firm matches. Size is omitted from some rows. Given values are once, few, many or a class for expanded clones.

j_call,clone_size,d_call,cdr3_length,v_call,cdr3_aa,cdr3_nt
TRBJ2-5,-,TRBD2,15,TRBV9,CASSVVELAGATQYF,TGTGCCAGCAGCGTAGTAGAGCTAGCGGGGGCGACCCAGTACTTC
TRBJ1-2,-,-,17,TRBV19,CASSTGLTGASWYGYTF,TGTGCCAGTAGTACAGGGCTGACAGGAGCCTCATGGTATGGCTACACCTTC
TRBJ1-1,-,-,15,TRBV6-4,CASSESDRLNTEAFF,TGTGCCAGCAGTGAGTCGGACAGATTGAACACTGAAGCTTTCTTT
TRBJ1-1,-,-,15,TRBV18,CASSPPGVRNTEAFF,TGTGCCAGCTCACCACCTGGGGTAAGGAACACTGAAGCTTTCTTT
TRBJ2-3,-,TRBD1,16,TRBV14,CASSPQHRGLTDTQYF,TGTGCCAGCAGCCCCCAACACAGGGGCCTCACAGATACGCAGTATTTT
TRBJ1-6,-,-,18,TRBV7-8,CASSLARGESSYNSPLHF,TGTGCCAGCAGCTTAGCTAGGGGAGAGAGCTCCTATAATTCACCCCTCCACTTT
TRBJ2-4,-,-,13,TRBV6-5,CASSLGTGGIQYF,TGTGCCAGCAGTTTGGGCACGGGCGGCATTCAGTACTTC
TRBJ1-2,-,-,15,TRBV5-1,CASSLVPGTNYGYTF,TGCGCCAGCAGCTTGGTTCCAGGAACTAACTATGGCTACACCTTC
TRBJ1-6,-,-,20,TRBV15,CATSREEARQTSSYNSPLHF,TGTGCCACCAGCAGAGAGGAGGCAAGACAGACAAGCTCCTATAATTCACCCCTCCACTTT
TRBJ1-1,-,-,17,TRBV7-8,CASSLARAPREGTEAFF,TGTGCCAGCAGCTTAGCCCGGGCCCCGAGGGAGGGAACTGAAGCTTTCTTT
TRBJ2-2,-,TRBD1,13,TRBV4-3,CASSLQGAGELFF,TGCGCCAGCAGCCTTCAGGGGGCCGGGGAGCTGTTTTTT
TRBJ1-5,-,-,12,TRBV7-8,CASSLDTQPQHF,TGTGCCAGCAGCCTGGACACGCAGCCCCAGCATTTT
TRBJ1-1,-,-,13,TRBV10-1,CASKPDGYTEAFF,TGCGCCAGCAAACCGGACGGATACACTGAAGCTTTCTTT
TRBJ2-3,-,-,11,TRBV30,CAWSRTETQYF,TGTGCCTGGAGCAGGACCGAAACGCAGTATTTT
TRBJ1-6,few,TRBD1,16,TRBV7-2,CASRRQGASYNSPLHF,TGTGCCAGCAGACGTCAGGGGGCCTCCTATAATTCACCCCTCCACTTT
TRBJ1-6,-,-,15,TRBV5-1,CASSLLFFGNSPLHF,-
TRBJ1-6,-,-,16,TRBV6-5,CASSYSMGTRTSPLHF,TGTGCCAGCAGTTACTCGATGGGGACCCGTACTTCACCCCTCCACTTT
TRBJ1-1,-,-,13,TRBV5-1,CASSLASIPEAFF,TGCGCCAGCAGCTTGGCCTCAATCCCTGAAGCTTTCTTT
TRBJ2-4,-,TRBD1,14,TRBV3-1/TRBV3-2,CASSRGQLKNIQYF,TGTGCCAGCAGCCGGGGACAGCTGAAAAACATTCAGTACTTC
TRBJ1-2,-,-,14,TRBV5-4,CASSLAESVYGYTF,TGTGCCAGCAGCTTGGCGGAGTCGGTCTATGGCTACACCTTC
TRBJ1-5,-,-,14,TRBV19,CASSIVRGGQPQHF,TGTGCCAGTAGTATAGTTCGGGGAGGTCAGCCCCAGCATTTT
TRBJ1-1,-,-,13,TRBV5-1,CASSMGVNTEAFF,TGCGCCAGCAGCATGGGAGTTAACACTGAAGCTTTCTTT
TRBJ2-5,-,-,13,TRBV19,CASSRGAQRTQYF,TGTGCCAGTAGTCGCGGGGCTCAACGGACCCAGTACTTC
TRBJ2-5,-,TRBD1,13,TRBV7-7,CASSLDREETQYF,TGTGCCAGCAGCCTGGACAGGGAAGAGACCCAGTACTTC
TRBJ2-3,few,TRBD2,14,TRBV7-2,CASSFGLDADTQYF,TGTGCCAGCAGCTTCGGACTAGACGCAGATACGCAGTATTTT
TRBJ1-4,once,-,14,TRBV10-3,CAIRSGTRGEKLFF,TGTGCCATCAGATCCGGGACGAGGGGCGAAAAACTGTTTTTT
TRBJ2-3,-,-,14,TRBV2,CATRAGSGTDTQYF,TGTGCCACCCGTGCAGGGTCTGGCACAGATACGCAGTATTTT
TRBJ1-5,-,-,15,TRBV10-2,CASSETLNSNQPQHF,TGCGCCAGCAGCGAAACCCTAAATAGCAATCAGCCCCAGCATTTT
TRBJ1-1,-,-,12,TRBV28,CASSASNTEAFF,TGTGCCAGCAGTGCGAGTAACACTGAAGCTTTCTTT
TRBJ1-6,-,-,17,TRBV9,CASSVDGGADYNSPLHF,TGTGCCAGCAGCGTAGATGGAGGGGCGGACTATAATTCACCCCTCCACTTT
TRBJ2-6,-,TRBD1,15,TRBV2,CATLEQGTGANVLTF,TGTGCCACTCTCGAACAGGGGACTGGGGCCAACGTCCTGACTTTC
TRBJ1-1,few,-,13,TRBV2,CASHVGRGTEAFF,TGTGCCAGCCACGTAGGCAGGGGCACTGAAGCTTTCTTT
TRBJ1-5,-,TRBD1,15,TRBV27,CASRRDRSSNQPQHF,TGTGCCAGCAGGCGGGACAGGTCGAGCAATCAGCCCCAGCATTTT
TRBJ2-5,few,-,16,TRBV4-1,CASSLSVAAGLETQYF,TGCGCCAGCAGCCTCTCTGTTGCGGCAGGGTTAGAGACCCAGTACTTC
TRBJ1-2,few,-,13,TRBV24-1,CATSDSGAGGYTF,TGTGCCACCAGTGATAGTGGGGCCGGGGGCTACACCTTC